Below, 24 T cell receptor beta chains from the same sample are listed, as sequenced in a study of T cell responses to AZD1222 COVID-19 vaccine. Clones were sequenced by immunoSEQ multiplex PCR, and TCRdb holds only the in-frame ones, with some missing. The sample consists of about 92,000 clones, 70% to 90% of them appearing once. The source was peripheral blood, collected on day 0 of AZD1222 vaccination. The receptors here all came from an adult in good health.

J is TRBJ1-1 and V is TRBV19, with D unclear. V lost 5 bases to trimming and J lost 3 bases, with 10 bases between them. Germline V CDR1 and CDR2: LNHDA, SQIVND (reference sequence). CDR3 length: 13 amino acids. The CDR3 reads CASSRLGYTEAFF. The DNA for the CDR3 is TGTGCCAGTAGTCGATTGGGGTACACTGAAGCTTTCTTT.

The chain couples TRBV24-1 to TRBJ1-2; no definite D call. The CDR3 length is 11 residues. V lost 3 bases, J lost 2 bases, and 0 bases lay in between. The V gene's germline CDR1 is KGHDR and CDR2 SFDVKD. In nucleotides, the CDR3 is TGTGCCACCAGTGATAACTATGGCTACACCTTC. As protein: CATSDNYGYTF.

This sequence joins TRBV15 and TRBJ2-2, with 7 nucleotides matching TRBD1. The CDR3 covers 17 residues. V lost 0 bases, J lost 2 bases, and 6 bases stayed unmatched. Per germline, CDR1 LNHNV and CDR2 YYDKDF (reference sequence). The CDR3 sequence: CATSRDKGTVNTGELFF. In DNA form, the CDR3 reads TGTGCCACCAGCAGAGATAAGGGGACAGTAAACACCGGGGAGCTGTTTTTT.

This clone was seen only once. The gene calls are TRBV3-1 (or the pseudogene TRBV3-2) and TRBJ1-3; maybe TRBD1 (5 bases). The CDR3 is made up of 16 amino acids. Trimming removed 5 bases from V and 0 bases from J, with 14 bases in between. Germline CDR1 is LGHDT and CDR2 is YNNKEL (reference sequence). This CDR3 reads CASSTTGGYSGNTIYF. As DNA, the CDR3 is TGTGCCAGCAGCACTACCGGGGGGTACTCTGGAAACACCATATATTTT.

The CDR3 DNA reads as TGTGCCAGCAGCTTCGGGGGACCGGCTGGGGCCAACGTCCTGACTTTC. Translation gives CASSFGGPAGANVLTF. The chain employs TRBV5-5 and TRBJ2-6; D perhaps matches TRBD2 (6 bases). The length of the CDR3 is 16 residues. Germline V CDR1 and CDR2: SGHKS, YYEKEE (reference sequence). V lost 2 bases, J lost 2 bases, and 11 bases lay in between.

This clone was counted once. In DNA, the CDR3 is TGTGCCAGCAGACCTAGGACAGGGAATGGCTACACCTTC. Amino acids: CASRPRTGNGYTF. The rearrangement joins TRBV5-4 to TRBJ1-2; 8 bases map to TRBD1. This CDR3 has 13 residues. Germline loops: CDR1 SGHNT, CDR2 YYREEE (reference sequence). V lost 5 bases and J lost 6; bases outside the gene matches: 6.

This clone was observed once. J is TRBJ2-1 and V is TRBV6-6, with a weak D call TRBD2 (5 bases). V shed 5 bases and J shed 0 bases, with 17 bases lying between them. The CDR3 loop spans 17 amino acids. CDR1 and CDR2 from the germline V gene are MNHNY and SVGAGI (reference sequence). The CDR3 coding sequence is TGTGCCAGCAGTCCGGGGTTGGTTGTAGCCTCCTACAATGAGCAGTTCTTC. Protein product: CASSPGLVVASYNEQFF.

This sequence joins TRBV5-4 and TRBJ2-7, with D possibly being TRBD1 or TRBD2 (5 bases each). V was cut by 3 bases and J by 5 bases, with 15 bases left in between. Germline V gene data show CDR1 as SGHNT and CDR2 as YYREEE (reference sequence). CDR3 size: 14 residues. CDR3 protein: CASSSGTLRNEQYF. In DNA form, the CDR3 reads TGTGCCAGCAGCTCCGGGACCCTTCGGAACGAGCAGTACTTC.

The chain couples TRBV28 to TRBJ1-6, with TRBD1 matching over 7 bases. The CDR3 contains 13 residues. The germline gives CDR1 MDHEN, CDR2 SYDVKM. J lost 12 bases, V lost 8 bases, and 10 bases had no gene match. CDR3 sequence reads: CASGAGGTLPLHF. Written as DNA, the CDR3 is TGTGCCAGCGGGGCAGGGGGAACCTTACCCCTCCACTTT.

This chain uses TRBV2 with TRBJ1-5; D is undetermined. From germline, CDR1 is SNHLY and CDR2 FYNNEI. The CDR3 contains 15 residues. The V end lost 2 bases, the J end lost 2 bases, and 10 bases lay between the germline ends. CDR3 sequence: CASSETGFGNQPQHF. CDR3 nucleotide sequence: TGTGCCAGCAGTGAAACCGGGTTTGGCAATCAGCCCCAGCATTTT.

This chain connects TRBV12-5 to TRBJ2-7; TRBD1 matches 7 bases. V was pared by 7 bases and J by 0 bases, with 15 bases of the junction left unmatched. Looked up from germline, CDR1 is LGHNT and CDR2 is FRNRAP. The CDR3 totals 17 residues. In DNA, the CDR3 is TGTGCTAGTGTTGAAAAGAGAGACAGGGAACACTCCTACGAGCAGTACTTC. Translation gives CASVEKRDREHSYEQYF.

J is TRBJ1-4 and V is TRBV12-5; 10 positions match TRBD1. CDR3 length: 14 amino acids. Trimming at V came to 6 bases and at J to 7 bases, leaving 5 bases not matched to a gene. Germline CDR1 is LGHNT and CDR2 is FRNRAP. CDR3 bases: TGTGCTAGTGGGTCATGGACAGGGGGTGAAAAACTGTTTTTT. It codes for CASGSWTGGEKLFF.

This clone was seen just once. The chain carries TRBV6-5 and TRBJ1-2; 7 positions agree with TRBD1. Looked up from germline, CDR1 is MNHEY and CDR2 is SVGAGI. The CDR3 length is 13 residues. V was pared by 2 bases and J by 6 bases, with 3 bases of the junction left unmatched. CDR3 loop: CASSYRGLDGYTF. CDR3 DNA: TGTGCCAGCAGTTACAGGGGGCTCGATGGCTACACCTTC.

The rearrangement links TRBV10-3 to TRBJ1-2; D might be TRBD1 (6 bases). This CDR3 has 13 amino acids. V shed 7 bases and J shed 0 bases, with 9 bases lying between them. Germline V lookup: CDR1 ENHRY, CDR2 SYGVKD. This CDR3 reads CAITRDTNYGYTF. The DNA for the CDR3 is TGTGCCATCACCAGGGACACTAACTATGGCTACACCTTC.

The V and J genes are TRBV28 and TRBJ2-7, with 7 bases aligning to TRBD2. Per the germline V gene, CDR1 is MDHEN and CDR2 is SYDVKM. The CDR3 length is 12 residues. V dropped 8 bases and J dropped 2; count of bases not matched to a gene: 3. This CDR3 reads CASWGGTYEQYF. The CDR3 region has the DNA TGTGCCAGCTGGGGGGGGACCTACGAGCAGTACTTC.

CDR3 residues: CASSRDRGQAFF. The DNA of the CDR3 is TGTGCCAGCAGCCGGGACAGGGGGCAAGCTTTCTTT. The genes are TRBV12-3 or TRBV12-4 and TRBJ1-1, with 12 bases that match TRBD1. V was clipped by 6 bases and J by 9 bases; unmatched bases: 2. This CDR3 spans 12 amino acids.

The chain couples TRBV18 to TRBJ1-2; weak D call: TRBD1 (5 bases). Germline CDR1 is KGHSH and CDR2 is LQKENI. The CDR3 consists of 15 residues. Trimming cost V 2 bases and J 1 base, with 11 bases left between them. CDR3 in DNA: TGTGCCAGCTCACCAATCAGGGACCATAACTATGGCTACACCTTC. This encodes CASSPIRDHNYGYTF.

The CDR3 protein is CASSLGGAPLHF. CDR3 DNA: TGTGCCAGCAGCTTAGGGGGAGCACCCCTCCACTTT. The J gene is TRBJ1-6, the V gene TRBV5-4; TRBD1 might be the D (6 bases). There are 12 residues in the CDR3. The V end was cut by 2 bases, the J end by 11 bases, with 8 bases between. Germline V CDR1 and CDR2: SGHNT, YYREEE (reference sequence). The full variable domain, completed using reference TRBV5-4 and TRBJ1-6, is ETGVTQSPTHLIKTRGQQVTLRCSSQSGHNTVSWYQQALGQGPQFIFQYYREEENGRGNFPPRFSGLQFPNYSSELNVNALELDDSALYLCASSLGGAPLHFGNGTRLTVT.

The J gene is TRBJ1-1, the V gene TRBV18; D is unclear. This CDR3 has 14 residues. The V and J ends lost 3 bases and 8 bases respectively, with 16 bases between them. Germline V lookup: CDR1 KGHSH, CDR2 LQKENI. CDR3 bases: TGTGCCAGCTCACCCCGCGGATCAACGATAGAAGCTTTCTTT. This codes for CASSPRGSTIEAFF.

The chain combines TRBV5-1 with TRBJ1-2; possible D gene TRBD1, 6 bases. The V gene's germline CDR1 is SGHRS and CDR2 YFSETQ. The CDR3 has 13 amino acids. Trimming took off 0 bases at V and 11 bases at J, with 14 bases between the two ends. This CDR3 reads CASSLEGQTFYTF. The CDR3 DNA is TGCGCCAGCAGCTTGGAAGGACAGACATTTTACACCTTC.

The chain employs TRBV27 and TRBJ1-2, with TRBD1 matching over 10 bases. This CDR3 contains 14 residues. The trim removed 5 bases at V and 2 bases at J, leaving 2 bases unmatched. The germline CDR1 and CDR2 sequences are MNHEY and SMNVEV (reference sequence). The CDR3 sequence: CASSRGQGNYGYTF. CDR3 in DNA: TGTGCCAGCAGTCGGGGACAGGGGAACTATGGCTACACCTTC.

V usage is TRBV19 and J usage is TRBJ2-7; 11 bases line up with TRBD1. Unmatched junction bases numbered 7, after V lost 10 bases and J lost 5 bases. CDR3 length: 13 residues. The germline V gene encodes CDR1 LNHDA and CDR2 SQIVND (reference sequence). CDR3 nucleotide sequence: TGTGCCACCCGGGACAGGGGGGGAAACGAGCAGTACTTC. Translated: CATRDRGGNEQYF.

The V and J genes are TRBV5-1 and TRBJ1-5; TRBD1 matches at 9 bases. Germline V gene lookup returns CDR1 SGHRS and CDR2 YFSETQ. Unmatched junction bases numbered 5, after V lost 2 bases and J lost 2 bases. CDR3 length: 16 amino acids. CDR3 in amino acids: CASSFTGGWGNQPQHF. Here the CDR3 DNA reads TGCGCCAGCAGCTTTACAGGGGGCTGGGGCAATCAGCCCCAGCATTTT.

The rearrangement joins TRBV29-1 to TRBJ2-3; D may be TRBD1 (6 bases). Trimming removed 6 bases at V and 3 bases at J, with 16 bases between. The CDR3 spans 14 residues. The germline V gene has CDR1 SQVTM and CDR2 ANQGSEA. The CDR3 DNA is TGCAGCGTCAAAAGTGACACAGGGACAGATACGCAGTATTTT. It encodes CSVKSDTGTDTQYF.